This TCR beta chain emerged from a study of cytomegalovirus exposure and HLA in healthy donors. In the PCR, 60 Vbeta and 13 Jbeta primers were used. TCRdb's table, derived via immunoSEQ multiplex PCR, lists solely in-frame clones and lacks some. This table holds about 120,000 clones, around two thirds found once. V was trimmed by 5 bases and J by 4 bases, leaving 11 bases between them. The CDR3 is 14 amino acids. Germline V gene lookup returns CDR1 LNHDA and CDR2 SQIVND (reference sequence). General observations from the study: More clonal expansion characterized HLA-associated TCR beta chains than equally common others in a later analysis.

In regard to this clone: Its cognate antigen is unknown.

This TCR was sampled from a human donor in good health. V and J are TRBV19 and TRBJ2-2; D gene unclear. Sequenced material: PBMCs. CDR3 sequence reads: CASSAAGTTGELFF. In DNA form, the CDR3 reads TGTGCCAGTAGTGCCGCAGGAACCACCGGGGAGCTGTTTTTT.